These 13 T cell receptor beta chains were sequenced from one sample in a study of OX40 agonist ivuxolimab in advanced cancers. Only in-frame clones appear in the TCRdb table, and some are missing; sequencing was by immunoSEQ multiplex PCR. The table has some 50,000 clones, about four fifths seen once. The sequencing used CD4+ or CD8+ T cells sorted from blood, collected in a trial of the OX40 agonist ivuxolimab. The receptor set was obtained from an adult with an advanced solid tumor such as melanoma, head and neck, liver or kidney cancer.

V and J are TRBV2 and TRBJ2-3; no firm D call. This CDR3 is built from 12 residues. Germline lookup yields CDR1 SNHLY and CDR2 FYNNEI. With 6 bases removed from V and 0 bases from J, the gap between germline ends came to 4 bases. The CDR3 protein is CASRYSTDTQYF. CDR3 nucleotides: TGTGCCAGCAGGTATAGCACAGATACGCAGTATTTT.

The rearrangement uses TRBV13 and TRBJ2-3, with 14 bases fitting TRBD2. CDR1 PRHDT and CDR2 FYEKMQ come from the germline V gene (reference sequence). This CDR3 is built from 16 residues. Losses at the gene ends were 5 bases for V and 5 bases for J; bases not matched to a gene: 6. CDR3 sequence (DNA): TGTGCCAGCAGCCAGACTAGCGGGAGGGTTAAAGATACGCAGTATTTT. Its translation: CASSQTSGRVKDTQYF.

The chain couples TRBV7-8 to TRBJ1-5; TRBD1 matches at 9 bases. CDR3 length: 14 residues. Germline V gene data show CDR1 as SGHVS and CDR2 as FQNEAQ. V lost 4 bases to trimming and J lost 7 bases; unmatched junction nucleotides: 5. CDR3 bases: TGTGCCAGCAGCTCGGGGACAGGGATACAGCCCCAGCATTTT. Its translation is CASSSGTGIQPQHF.

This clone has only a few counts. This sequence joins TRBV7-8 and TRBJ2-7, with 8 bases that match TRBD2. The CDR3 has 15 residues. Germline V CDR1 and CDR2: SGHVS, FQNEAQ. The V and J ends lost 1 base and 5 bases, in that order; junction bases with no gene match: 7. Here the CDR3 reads CASSLGGGRSHEQYF. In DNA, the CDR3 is TGTGCCAGCAGCTTAGGCGGCGGGAGGTCCCACGAGCAGTACTTC.

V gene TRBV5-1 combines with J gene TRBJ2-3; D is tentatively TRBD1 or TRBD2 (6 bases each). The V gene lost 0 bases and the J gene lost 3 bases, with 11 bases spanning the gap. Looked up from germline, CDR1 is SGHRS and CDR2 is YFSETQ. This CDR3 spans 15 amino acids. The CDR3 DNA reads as TGCGCCAGCAGCTTGGACAGGGCGGGAACAGATACGCAGTATTTT. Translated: CASSLDRAGTDTQYF.

CDR3 loop: CATSRVGGGSYEQYF. The DNA for the CDR3 is TGTGCCACCAGCAGAGTTGGGGGCGGCTCCTACGAGCAGTACTTC. The chain joins TRBV15 to TRBJ2-7; TRBD1 is a possible D gene (6 bases). The CDR3 totals 15 residues. V lost 1 base and J lost 0, with 10 bases in between. CDR1 is LNHNV, CDR2 YYDKDF, per germline (reference sequence).

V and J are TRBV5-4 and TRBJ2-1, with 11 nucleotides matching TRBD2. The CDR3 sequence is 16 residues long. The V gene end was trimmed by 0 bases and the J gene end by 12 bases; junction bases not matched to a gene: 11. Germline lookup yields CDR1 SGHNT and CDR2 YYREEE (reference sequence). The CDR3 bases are TGTGCCAGCAGCTTGGTGGGGACTAGCGGAATAGAGGGGCAGTTCTTC. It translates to CASSLVGTSGIEGQFF.

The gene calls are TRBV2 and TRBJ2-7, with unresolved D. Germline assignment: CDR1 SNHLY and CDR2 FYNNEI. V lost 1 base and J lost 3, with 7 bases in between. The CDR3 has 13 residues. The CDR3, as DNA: TGTGCCAGCAGTGAAGGCAGCTTCTACGAGCAGTACTTC. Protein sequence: CASSEGSFYEQYF.

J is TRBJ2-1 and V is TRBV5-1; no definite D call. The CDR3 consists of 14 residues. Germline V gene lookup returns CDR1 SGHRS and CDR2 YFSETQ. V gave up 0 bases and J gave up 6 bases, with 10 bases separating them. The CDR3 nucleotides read TGCGCCAGCAGCTTGGAAGGTGTCATCAATGAGCAGTTCTTC. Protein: CASSLEGVINEQFF.

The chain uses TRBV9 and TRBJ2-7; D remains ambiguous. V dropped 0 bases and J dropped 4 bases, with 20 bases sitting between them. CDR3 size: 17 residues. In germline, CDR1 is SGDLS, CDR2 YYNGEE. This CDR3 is CASSVAPVDGPLYEQYF. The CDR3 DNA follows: TGTGCCAGCAGCGTAGCGCCCGTGGACGGGCCGCTATACGAGCAGTACTTC.

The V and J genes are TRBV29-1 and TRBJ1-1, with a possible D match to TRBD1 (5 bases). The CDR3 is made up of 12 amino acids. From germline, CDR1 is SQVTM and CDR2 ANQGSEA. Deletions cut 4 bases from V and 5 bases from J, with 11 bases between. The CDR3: CSVVGAKTEAFF. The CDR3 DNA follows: TGCAGCGTTGTTGGGGCAAAAACTGAAGCTTTCTTT.

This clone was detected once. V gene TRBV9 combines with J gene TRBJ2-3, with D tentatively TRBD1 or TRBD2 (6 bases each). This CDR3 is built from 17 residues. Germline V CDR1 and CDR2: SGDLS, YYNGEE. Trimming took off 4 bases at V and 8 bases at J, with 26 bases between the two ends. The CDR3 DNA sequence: TGTGCCAGCAGCCCCCTCCTGCCGGGTAGGGGGGACCCTACGCAGTATTTT. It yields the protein CASSPLLPGRGDPTQYF. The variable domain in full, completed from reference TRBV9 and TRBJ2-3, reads DSGVTQTPKHLITATGQRVTLRCSPRSGDLSVYWYQQSLDQGLQFLIQYYNGEERAKGNILERFSAQQFPDLHSELNLSSLELGDSALYFCASSPLLPGRGDPTQYFGPGTRLTVL.

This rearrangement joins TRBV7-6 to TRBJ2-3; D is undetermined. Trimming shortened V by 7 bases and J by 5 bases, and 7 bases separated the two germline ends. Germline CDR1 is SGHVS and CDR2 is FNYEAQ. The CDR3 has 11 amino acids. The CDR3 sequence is CASNARDTQYF. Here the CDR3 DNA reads TGTGCCAGCAATGCCAGAGATACGCAGTATTTT.